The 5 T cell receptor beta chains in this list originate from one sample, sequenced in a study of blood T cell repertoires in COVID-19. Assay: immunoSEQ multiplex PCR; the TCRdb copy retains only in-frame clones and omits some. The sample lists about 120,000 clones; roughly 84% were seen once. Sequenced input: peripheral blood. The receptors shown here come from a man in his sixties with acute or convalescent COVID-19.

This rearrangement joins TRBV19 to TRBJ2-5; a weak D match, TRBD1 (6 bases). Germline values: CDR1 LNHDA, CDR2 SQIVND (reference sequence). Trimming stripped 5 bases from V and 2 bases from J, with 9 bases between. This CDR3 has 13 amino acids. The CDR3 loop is CASSRDIQETQYF. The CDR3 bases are TGTGCCAGTAGTCGGGACATTCAAGAGACCCAGTACTTC.

The CDR3 nucleotides are TGTGCCAGCAGACCGACAGGGGGACTTAATGAAAAACTGTTTTTT. This codes for CASRPTGGLNEKLFF. The chain combines TRBV11-2 with TRBJ1-4; 9 bases match TRBD1. Germline assignment: CDR1 SGHAT and CDR2 FQNNGV. J lost 4 bases, V lost 6 bases, and 6 bases had no gene match. The CDR3 is made up of 15 amino acids.

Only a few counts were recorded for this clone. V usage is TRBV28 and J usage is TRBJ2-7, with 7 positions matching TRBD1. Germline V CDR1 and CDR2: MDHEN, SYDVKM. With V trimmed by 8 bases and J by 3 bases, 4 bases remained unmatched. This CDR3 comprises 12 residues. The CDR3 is CASGYRGYEQYF. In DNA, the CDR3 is TGTGCCAGCGGATACAGGGGCTACGAGCAGTACTTC.

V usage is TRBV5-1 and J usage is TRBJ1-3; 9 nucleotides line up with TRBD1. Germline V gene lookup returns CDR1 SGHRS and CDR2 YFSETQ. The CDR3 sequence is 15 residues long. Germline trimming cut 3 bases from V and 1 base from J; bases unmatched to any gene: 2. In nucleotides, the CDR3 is TGCGCCAGCAGCTCCGGACAGGGGTCTGGAAACACCATATATTTT. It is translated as CASSSGQGSGNTIYF.

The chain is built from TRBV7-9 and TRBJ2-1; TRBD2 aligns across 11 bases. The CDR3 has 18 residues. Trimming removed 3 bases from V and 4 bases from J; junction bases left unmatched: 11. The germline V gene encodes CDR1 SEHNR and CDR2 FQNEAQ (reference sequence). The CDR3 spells CASSLLEGLAAFYNEQFF. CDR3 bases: TGTGCCAGCAGCTTGTTGGAGGGACTAGCGGCTTTTTACAATGAGCAGTTCTTC.